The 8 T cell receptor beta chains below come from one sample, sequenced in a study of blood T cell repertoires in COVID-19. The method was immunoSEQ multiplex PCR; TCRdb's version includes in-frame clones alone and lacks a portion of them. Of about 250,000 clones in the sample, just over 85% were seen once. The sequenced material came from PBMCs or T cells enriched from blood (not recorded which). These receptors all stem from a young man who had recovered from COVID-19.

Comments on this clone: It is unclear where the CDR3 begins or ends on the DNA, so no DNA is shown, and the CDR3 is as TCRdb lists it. The CDR3 region is CASILGQAFF. The chain has TRBV2 and TRBJ1-1; no check of the table's D call, TRBD1, against the DNA was made. The germline CDR1 and CDR2 sequences are SNHLY and FYNNEI. The CDR3 is 10 residues long, ends included.

CDR3 in amino acids: CASQDGTGNTIYF. The CDR3 DNA is TGCGCCAGTCAGGACGGGACTGGAAACACCATATATTTT. This rearrangement joins TRBV10-1 to TRBJ1-3; unclear D gene. The V end was cut by 9 bases, the J end by 2 bases, with 11 bases between. Germline loops: CDR1 WNHNN, CDR2 SYGVQD (reference sequence). The CDR3 consists of 13 residues.

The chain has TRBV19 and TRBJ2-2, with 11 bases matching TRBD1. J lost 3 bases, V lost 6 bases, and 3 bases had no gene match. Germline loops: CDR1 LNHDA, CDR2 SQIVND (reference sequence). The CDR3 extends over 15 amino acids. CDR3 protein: CASRRTGGYTGELFF. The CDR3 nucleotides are TGTGCCAGTAGAAGGACAGGGGGCTACACCGGGGAGCTGTTTTTT. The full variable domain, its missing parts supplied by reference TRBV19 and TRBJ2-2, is DGGITQSPKYLFRKEGQNVTLSCEQNLNHDAMYWYRQDPGQGLRLIYYSQIVNDFQKGDIAEGYSVSREKKESFPLTVTSAQKNPTAFYLCASRRTGGYTGELFFGEGSRLTVL.

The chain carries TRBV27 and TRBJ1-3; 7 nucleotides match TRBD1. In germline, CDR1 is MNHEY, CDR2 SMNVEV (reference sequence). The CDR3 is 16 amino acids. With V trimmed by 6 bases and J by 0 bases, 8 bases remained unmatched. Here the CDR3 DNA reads TGTGCCAGCAGGAGGGTAGGGACAGACTCTGGAAACACCATATATTTT. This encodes CASRRVGTDSGNTIYF.

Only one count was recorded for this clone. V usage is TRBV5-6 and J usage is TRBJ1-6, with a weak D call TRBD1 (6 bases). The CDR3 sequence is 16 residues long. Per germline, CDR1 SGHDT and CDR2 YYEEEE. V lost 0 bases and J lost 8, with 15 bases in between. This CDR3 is CASSLAPIPGDSPLHF. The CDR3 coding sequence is TGTGCCAGCAGCTTGGCACCAATACCAGGGGATTCACCCCTCCACTTT.

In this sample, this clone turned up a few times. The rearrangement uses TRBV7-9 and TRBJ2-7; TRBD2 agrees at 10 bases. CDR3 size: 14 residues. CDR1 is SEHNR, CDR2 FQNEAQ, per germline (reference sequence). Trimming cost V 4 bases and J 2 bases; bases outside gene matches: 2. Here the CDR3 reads CASSSTSGAYEQYF. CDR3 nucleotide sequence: TGTGCCAGCAGCTCAACTAGCGGGGCCTACGAGCAGTACTTC.

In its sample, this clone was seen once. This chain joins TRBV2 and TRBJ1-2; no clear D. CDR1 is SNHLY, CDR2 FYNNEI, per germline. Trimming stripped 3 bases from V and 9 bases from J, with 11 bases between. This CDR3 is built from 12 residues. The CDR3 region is CASSDDSVRYTF. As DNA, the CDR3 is TGTGCCAGCAGTGATGACTCCGTCCGCTACACCTTC.

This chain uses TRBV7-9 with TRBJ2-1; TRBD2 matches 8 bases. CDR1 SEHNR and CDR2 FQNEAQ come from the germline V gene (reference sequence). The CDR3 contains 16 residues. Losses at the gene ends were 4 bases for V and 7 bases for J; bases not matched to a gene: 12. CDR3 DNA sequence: TGTGCCAGCAGCTCGCGGGGGGCTCTTATTGGTAATGAGCAGTTCTTC. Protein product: CASSSRGALIGNEQFF.